These 15 T cell receptor beta chains originate from one sample sequenced in a study of blood T cells in healthy people across ages. Then a second PCR, running about 6 to 11 cycles, was carried out with a sample-barcoded 5' primer and a J-beta primer mix. TCRdb called the 5' RACE reads again in MiXCR, with one record for every CDR3 protein. The sample records around 820,000 distinct CDR3 sequences, around 25% being singletons. These records were also assigned to another study, of T cells of mothers and their children.

Material for sequencing was blood. These receptors were collected from a boy aged 5-17 years in good health.

This clonotype has at least ten counts. The rearrangement links TRBV2 to TRBJ2-4; D is unresolved. The CDR3 spans 12 residues. The germline V gene encodes CDR1 SNHLY and CDR2 FYNNEI. Trimming took off 4 bases at V and 1 base at J, with 2 bases between the two ends. The CDR3 region is CASSGAKNIQYF. In nucleotides, the CDR3 is TGTGCCAGCAGTGGGGCCAAAAACATTCAGTACTTC.

DNA for the CDR3: TGTGCCAGCAGCTTAGTTCGGCAGGGGGCAGGTGAGCAGTTCTTC. It translates to CASSLVRQGAGEQFF. The V and J genes are TRBV7-9 and TRBJ2-1; 8 nucleotides match TRBD1. The CDR3 has 15 residues. Unmatched junction bases numbered 8, after V lost 1 base and J lost 9 bases. Germline assignment: CDR1 SEHNR and CDR2 FQNEAQ (reference sequence). Looking up the rest from reference TRBV7-9 and TRBJ2-1 gives the full variable domain: DTGVSQNPRHKITKRGQNVTFRCDPISEHNRLYWYRQTLGQGPEFLTYFQNEAQLEKSRLLSDRFSAERPKGSFSTLEIQRTEQGDSAMYLCASSLVRQGAGEQFFGPGTRLTVL.

The sample holds a few counts of this clonotype. The chain is built from TRBV3-1 and TRBJ2-4; possibly TRBD2 for D (7 bases). Germline V lookup: CDR1 LGHDT, CDR2 YNNKEL (reference sequence). V gave up 0 bases and J gave up 1 base, with 13 bases separating them. This CDR3 contains 17 residues. CDR3 bases: TGTGCCAGCAGCCAAGATCCGGCGGGGGCCGCCAAAAACATTCAGTACTTC. It specifies CASSQDPAGAAKNIQYF.

This clonotype was seen many times. The V gene is TRBV12-3 or TRBV12-4, the J gene TRBJ2-5; D is unclear. The CDR3 has 10 residues. Trimming pared 6 bases from V and 5 bases from J, leaving 4 bases between. Written as DNA, the CDR3 is TGTGCCAGCAGGGGGGAGACCCAGTACTTC. Protein sequence: CASRGETQYF.

The chain employs TRBV29-1 and TRBJ2-2, with D uncertain. V lost 3 bases, J lost 6 bases, and 5 bases lay in between. Germline assignment: CDR1 SQVTM and CDR2 ANQGSEA. The CDR3 sequence is 11 residues long. The CDR3 sequence is CSVEIAGELFF. The CDR3 coding sequence is TGCAGCGTTGAGATCGCCGGGGAGCTGTTTTTT.

V is TRBV7-2 and J is TRBJ2-3; the match to TRBD2 covers 7 bases. Germline V CDR1 and CDR2: SGHTA, FQGNSA. The CDR3 runs 15 residues. Germline trimming cut 3 bases from V and 0 bases from J; bases unmatched to any gene: 3. CDR3 in DNA: TGTGCCAGCAGCTTTGGCGGGGGAAGCACAGATACGCAGTATTTT. Protein: CASSFGGGSTDTQYF.

This clonotype turned up a few times. This rearrangement joins TRBV12-3 or TRBV12-4 to TRBJ2-5; D is perhaps TRBD2 (7 bases). There are 14 residues in the CDR3. Between the trimmed V and J ends, which lost 8 bases and 1 base, there was a span of 14 bases. The CDR3 DNA follows: TGTGCCAGCCTCCGGGGGGCCAGCCAAGAGACCCAGTACTTC. Amino acid sequence: CASLRGASQETQYF.

The chain is built from TRBV18 and TRBJ1-1; D remains unclear. V gave up 9 bases and J gave up 2 bases, with 13 bases separating them. The germline V gene has CDR1 KGHSH and CDR2 LQKENI. CDR3 length: 13 residues. CDR3 DNA: TGTGCCAGTTTGGCCTCGGAAAACACTGAAGCTTTCTTT. It yields the protein CASLASENTEAFF.

The V gene is TRBV29-1, the J gene TRBJ2-1, with a tentative D call TRBD2 (6 bases). Deletions cut 3 bases from V and 0 bases from J, with 18 bases between. The CDR3 is 17 residues long. Germline CDR1 reads SQVTM; CDR2 reads ANQGSEA. CDR3 sequence reads: CSVDVASVSLSYNEQFF. CDR3 nucleotides: TGCAGCGTTGATGTGGCTAGCGTTTCTCTCTCCTACAATGAGCAGTTCTTC.

The CDR3 spells CASSQERYTSNEQFF. The CDR3 nucleotides are TGTGCCAGCAGCCAAGAGAGGTACACCTCCAATGAGCAGTTCTTC. This sequence joins TRBV3-1 and TRBJ2-5; D gene unclear. The last part of the DNA fits TRBJ2-1 better; the J call may be wrong. Germline CDR1 LGHDT, CDR2 YNNKEL (reference sequence). This CDR3 region has 15 residues.

About this clonotype: A read error may produce the germline difference seen at one junction end. The CDR3 sequence is CASSFLADTEYF. CDR3 nucleotides: TGTGCCAGCAGTTTTCTGGCGGATACGGAGTATTTT. The V and J genes are TRBV12-3 or TRBV12-4 and TRBJ2-3; D unresolved. The CDR3 totals 12 residues.

A few counts support this clonotype. The chain is built from TRBV6-1 and TRBJ2-3; 8 bases match TRBD1. V trimming: 7 bases; J trimming: 0 bases; junction bases outside the gene matches: 3. The length of the CDR3 is 14 residues. Looked up from germline, CDR1 is MNHNS and CDR2 is SASEGT. The CDR3 nucleotides are TGTGCCAGCACCCGGACAGGGAGCACAGATACGCAGTATTTT. Its translation: CASTRTGSTDTQYF.

Concerning this clonotype: Germline and junction disagree at one end, which may indicate a read error. The chain has TRBV4-1 and TRBJ1-1; 9 bases match TRBD1. Germline-derived CDR1 and CDR2 are MGHRA and YSYEKL. The length of the CDR3 is 16 residues. The CDR3 is CASSQQNSRDRAVSGF. CDR3 nucleotide sequence: TGCGCCAGCAGCCAACAAAATAGCCGGGACAGGGCGGTTTCGGGATTT.

This clonotype was observed a handful of times. The chain combines TRBV28 with TRBJ1-1; D call uncertain. V was shortened by 2 bases and J by 0 bases, with 22 bases between the two germline ends. The CDR3 has 19 amino acids. CDR1 is MDHEN, CDR2 SYDVKM, per germline. CDR3 amino acids: CASSLQIQGRLNMNTEAFF. CDR3 DNA: TGTGCCAGCAGTTTACAAATCCAAGGGCGCTTGAACATGAACACTGAAGCTTTCTTT.

In its sample, this clonotype was seen a few times. The CDR3 here is CASGWPAGGPKETQYF. For the CDR3, the DNA is TGTGCCAGCGGATGGCCAGCGGGGGGGCCTAAAGAGACCCAGTACTTC. The chain has TRBV7-2 and TRBJ2-5; 10 nucleotides line up with TRBD2. The CDR3 contains 16 residues. V dropped 8 bases and J dropped 3; count of bases not matched to a gene: 12. CDR1 is SGHTA, CDR2 FQGNSA, per germline.